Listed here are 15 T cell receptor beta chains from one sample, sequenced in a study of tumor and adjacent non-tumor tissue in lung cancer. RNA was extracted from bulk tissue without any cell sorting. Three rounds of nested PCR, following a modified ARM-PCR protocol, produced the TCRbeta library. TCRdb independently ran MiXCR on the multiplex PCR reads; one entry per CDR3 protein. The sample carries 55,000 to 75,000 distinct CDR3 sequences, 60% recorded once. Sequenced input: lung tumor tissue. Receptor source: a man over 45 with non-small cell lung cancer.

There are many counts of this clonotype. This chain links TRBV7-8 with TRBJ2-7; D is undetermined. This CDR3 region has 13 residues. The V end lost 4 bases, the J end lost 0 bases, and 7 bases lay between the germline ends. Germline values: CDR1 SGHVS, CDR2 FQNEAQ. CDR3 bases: TGTGCCAGCAGCTCGCCGAGCTCCTACGAGCAGTACTTC. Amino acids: CASSSPSSYEQYF.

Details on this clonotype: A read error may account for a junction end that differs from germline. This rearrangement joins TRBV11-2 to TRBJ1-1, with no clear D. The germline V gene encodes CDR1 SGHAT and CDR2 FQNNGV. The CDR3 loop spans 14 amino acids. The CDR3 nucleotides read TGTGCCAACAGTTATACGTCAGTGAACACTGAAGCTTACTTT. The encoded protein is CANSYTSVNTEAYF.

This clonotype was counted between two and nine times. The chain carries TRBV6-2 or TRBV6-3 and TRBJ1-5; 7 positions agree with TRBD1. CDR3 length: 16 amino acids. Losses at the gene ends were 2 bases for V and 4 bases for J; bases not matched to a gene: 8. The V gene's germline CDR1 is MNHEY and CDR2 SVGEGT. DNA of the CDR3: TGTGCCAGCAGTTACGTGGTCAGGGGGAAAAATCAGCCCCAGCATTTT. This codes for CASSYVVRGKNQPQHF.

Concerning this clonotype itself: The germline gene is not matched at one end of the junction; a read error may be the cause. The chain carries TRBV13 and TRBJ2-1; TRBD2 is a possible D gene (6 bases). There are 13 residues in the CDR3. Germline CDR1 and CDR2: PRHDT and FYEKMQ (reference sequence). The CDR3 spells CAGSPWGENEQFF. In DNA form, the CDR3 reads TGTGCCGGCAGCCCCTGGGGGGAGAATGAGCAGTTCTTC.

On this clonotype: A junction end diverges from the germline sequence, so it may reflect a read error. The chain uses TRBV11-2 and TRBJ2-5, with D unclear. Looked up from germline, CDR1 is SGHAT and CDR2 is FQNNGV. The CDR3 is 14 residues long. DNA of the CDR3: TGTACCAGCACCCCCGGGTGGGCCTTCGAGACCCAGTACTTC. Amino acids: CTSTPGWAFETQYF.

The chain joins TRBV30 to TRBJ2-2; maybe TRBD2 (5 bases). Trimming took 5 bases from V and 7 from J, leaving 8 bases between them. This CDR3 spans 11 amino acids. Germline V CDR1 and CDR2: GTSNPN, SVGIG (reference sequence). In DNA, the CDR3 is TGTGCCTGGGATAGCGACGGGGAGCTGTTTTTT. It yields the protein CAWDSDGELFF.

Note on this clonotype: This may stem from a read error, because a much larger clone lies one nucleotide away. The CDR3 nucleotides are TGTGCCAGCAGCCTCAAACCTAACGGGGGGCTCCATGGCGTCCTGACTTTC. This translates into CASSLKPNGGLHGVLTF. The gene calls are TRBV5-5 and TRBJ2-6, with a tentative D call TRBD2 (7 bases). Germline CDR1 reads SGHKS; CDR2 reads YYEKEE (reference sequence). Between the trimmed V and J ends, which lost 4 bases and 12 bases, there was a span of 26 bases. The CDR3 is 17 amino acids. The full variable domain, completed using reference TRBV5-5 and TRBJ2-6, is DAGVTQSPTHLIKTRGQQVTLRCSPISGHKSVSWYQQVLGQGPQFIFQYYEKEERGRGNFPDRFSARQFPNYSSELNVNALLLGDSALYLCASSLKPNGGLHGVLTFGAGSRLTVL.

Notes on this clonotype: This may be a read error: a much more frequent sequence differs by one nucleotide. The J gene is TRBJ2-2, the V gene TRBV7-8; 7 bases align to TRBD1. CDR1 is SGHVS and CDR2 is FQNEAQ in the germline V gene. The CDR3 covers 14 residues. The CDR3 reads CASSSQGNTVELFF. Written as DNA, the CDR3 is TGTGCCAGCAGCTCACAGGGGAACACCGTGGAGCTGTTTTTT.

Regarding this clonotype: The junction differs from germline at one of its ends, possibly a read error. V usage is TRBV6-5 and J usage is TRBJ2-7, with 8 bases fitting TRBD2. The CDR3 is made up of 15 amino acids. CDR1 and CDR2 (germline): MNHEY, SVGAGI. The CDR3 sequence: CVSSYSAGGPYEQYF. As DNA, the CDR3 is TGTGTCAGCAGTTACTCGGCGGGAGGACCCTACGAGCAGTACTTC.

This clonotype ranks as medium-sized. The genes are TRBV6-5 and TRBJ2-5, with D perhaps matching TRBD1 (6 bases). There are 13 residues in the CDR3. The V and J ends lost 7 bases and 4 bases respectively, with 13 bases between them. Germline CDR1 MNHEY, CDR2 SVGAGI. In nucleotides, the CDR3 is TGTGCCAGCACACCGACCAGGGGAGAGACCCAGTACTTC. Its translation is CASTPTRGETQYF.

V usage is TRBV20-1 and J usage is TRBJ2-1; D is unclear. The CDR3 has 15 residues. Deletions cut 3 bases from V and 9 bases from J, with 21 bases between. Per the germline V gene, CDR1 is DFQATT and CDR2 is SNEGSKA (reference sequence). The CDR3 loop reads CSASDGSTRVGEQFF. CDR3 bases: TGCAGTGCTAGTGATGGGTCCACCCGGGTGGGTGAGCAGTTCTTC.

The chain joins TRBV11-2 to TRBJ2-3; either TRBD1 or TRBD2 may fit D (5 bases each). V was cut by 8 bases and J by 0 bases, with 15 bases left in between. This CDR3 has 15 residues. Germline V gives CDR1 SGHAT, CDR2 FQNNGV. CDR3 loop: CASGQTGRSTDTQYF. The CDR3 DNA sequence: TGTGCCAGCGGCCAGACGGGACGGAGCACAGATACGCAGTATTTT. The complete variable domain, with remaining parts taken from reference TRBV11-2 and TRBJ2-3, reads EAGVAQSPRYKIIEKRQSVAFWCNPISGHATLYWYQQILGQGPKLLIQFQNNGVVDDSQLPKDRFSAERLKGVDSTLKIQPAKLEDSAVYLCASGQTGRSTDTQYFGPGTRLTVL.

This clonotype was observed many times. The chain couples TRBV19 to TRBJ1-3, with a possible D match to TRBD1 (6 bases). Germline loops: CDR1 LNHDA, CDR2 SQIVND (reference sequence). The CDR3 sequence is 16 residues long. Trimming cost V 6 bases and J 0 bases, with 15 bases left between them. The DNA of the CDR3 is TGTGCCAGTAGACACCCCGGACAGACCTCTGGAAACACCATATATTTT. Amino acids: CASRHPGQTSGNTIYF.

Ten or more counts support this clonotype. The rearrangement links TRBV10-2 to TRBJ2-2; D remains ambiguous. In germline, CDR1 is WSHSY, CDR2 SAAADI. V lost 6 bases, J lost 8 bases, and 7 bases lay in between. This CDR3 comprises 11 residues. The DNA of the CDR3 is TGCGCCAGCAGCAAAGCGGGGGAGCTGTTTTTT. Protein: CASSKAGELFF.

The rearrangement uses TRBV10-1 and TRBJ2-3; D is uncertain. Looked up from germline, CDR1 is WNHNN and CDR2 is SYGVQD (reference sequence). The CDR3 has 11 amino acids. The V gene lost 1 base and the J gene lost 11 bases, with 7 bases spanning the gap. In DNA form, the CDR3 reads TGCGCCAGCAGTGAGTTGATCGAGCAGTATTTT. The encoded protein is CASSELIEQYF.